The following is a T cell receptor beta chain sequence with its context. This record belongs to a study of blood T cell repertoires in COVID-19. The CDR3 runs to 15 residues. CDR1 and CDR2 (germline): SGHVS, FQNEAQ. The V segment lost 2 bases and the J segment 8 bases; nucleotides outside the gene matches: 9. Repertoires were generated with immunoSEQ multiplex PCR, while TCRdb's copy carries only in-frame clones and drops some. The table shows 200,000 or so clones, with 70% to 90% occurring only once. V is TRBV7-8 and J is TRBJ2-1, with TRBD1 matching over 7 bases. The specimen was peripheral blood. This TCR was recovered from an elderly man with acute or convalescent COVID-19. The CDR3 nucleotides are TGTGCCAGCAGCTTAAGGGGGCTAGCTGGGGATGAGCAGTTCTTC. Translating gives CASSLRGLAGDEQFF.